These T cell receptor beta chains were read from a single sample in a study of blood T cells in healthy people across ages. TCRdb reprocessed the 5' RACE reads via MiXCR and lists one record per CDR3 protein. Of 850,000 to 950,000 distinct CDR3 sequences in the sample, 25% to 30% were seen once. The sequencing input was blood. These receptors all stem from a woman older than 75 in good health. Each CDR3 is given without its conserved first and last residue.

V gene	CDR3 length	J gene	CDR3 protein
TRBV6-2/TRBV6-3	14	TRBJ1-5	ASSYGSETSNQSQH
TRBV3-1	10	TRBJ2-1	ASSEQSGQEF
TRBV20-1	10	TRBJ2-3	SATGSRPIQY
TRBV12-3/TRBV12-4	14	TRBJ2-1	ASRRGPGGSYNEQF
TRBV5-6	11	TRBJ2-5	ASSLDRGGGQY
TRBV7-9	12	TRBJ1-2	ASSFMELNYGYT
TRBV12-3/TRBV12-4	14	TRBJ1-4	ASSYSRRGINEKLF
TRBV20-1	12	TRBJ1-1	SARSSQGWSEAF
TRBV6-2/TRBV6-3	15	TRBJ2-6	ASAPSGMLSGANVLT
TRBV6-5	12	TRBJ1-1	ASSYGTLGTEAF
TRBV20-1	16	TRBJ2-3	SARRRASGRLGTDTQY
TRBV20-1	14	TRBJ2-1	SARDPGQGVFNEQF
TRBV10-3	11	TRBJ1-2	AISPFTVTGYT
TRBV20-1	10	TRBJ2-1	SAERTGNEQF
TRBV10-3	11	TRBJ2-3	AISVGRQDTQY
TRBV6-2/TRBV6-3	13	TRBJ2-5	ASSLAEGIRETQY
TRBV5-1	15	TRBJ2-3	ASSLVRLAGGQDTQY
TRBV6-5	12	TRBJ2-5	ASSYGTGGGTQY
TRBV5-1	12	TRBJ2-5	ASIGPGTSGAQY